Listed here are 11 T cell receptor beta chains from one sample, sequenced in a study of T cells expressing NK-cell markers. TCRdb reprocessed the 5' RACE reads; each CDR3 protein has one entry and no DNA is given. The listing records about 260,000 distinct CDR3 sequences. Sequencing was carried out using blood T cells: a sorted CD56 or NKG2C T cell subset, CD4+ or CD8+ T cells, or bulk PBMC T cells (not recorded which). The origin of the receptors is a man younger than 30 in good health.

The gene calls are TRBV15 and TRBJ2-1; as DNA is missing, the TRBD1 call by TCRdb cannot be tested. Germline-derived CDR1 and CDR2 are LNHNV and YYDKDF (reference sequence). The length of the CDR3 is 16 residues. CDR3 sequence: CATSRGRVHPYNEQFF. Full variable domain (remainder filled in from reference TRBV15 and TRBJ2-1): DAMVIQNPRYQVTQFGKPVTLSCSQTLNHNVMYWYQQKSSQAPKLLFHYYDKDFNNEADTPDNFQSRRPNTSFCFLDIRSPGLGDTAMYLCATSRGRVHPYNEQFFGPGTRLTVL.

V usage is TRBV5-1 and J usage is TRBJ2-3; TCRdb's D gene call, TRBD1, goes unchecked for lack of DNA. The CDR3 loop spans 16 amino acids. Germline V gene sequence: CDR1 SGHRS, CDR2 YFSETQ. CDR3 sequence reads: CASSLYGTGTTDTQYF.

The rearrangement joins TRBV7-2 to TRBJ1-5; TCRdb selects TRBD1, and the lack of DNA leaves this call unchecked. The CDR3 covers 14 residues. Germline CDR1 reads SGHTA; CDR2 reads FQGNSA. CDR3 protein: CASSYPGQGTAQHF. Full variable domain (missing parts from reference TRBV7-2 and TRBJ1-5): GAGVSQSPSNKVTEKGKDVELRCDPISGHTALYWYRQSLGQGLEFLIYFQGNSAPDKSGLPSDRFSAERTGGSVSTLTIQRTQQEDSAVYLCASSYPGQGTAQHFGDGTRLSIL.

The rearrangement links TRBV7-8 to TRBJ2-1; the TCRdb D gene call, TRBD2, has no DNA to confirm it. Germline loops: CDR1 SGHVS, CDR2 FQNEAQ. This CDR3 comprises 14 residues. The chain's CDR3 is CASSPGTINVGQFF.

The chain combines TRBV12-3 or TRBV12-4 with TRBJ2-1; TCRdb gives TRBD1 as the D gene, but with no DNA this cannot be confirmed. The CDR3 loop spans 13 amino acids. CDR3 amino acids: CASSLRGWNEQFF.

The chain recombines TRBV7-6 with TRBJ2-1. This CDR3 comprises 14 residues. Germline V gene sequence: CDR1 SGHVS, CDR2 FNYEAQ. CDR3: CASSLEPGVNEQFF.

The gene calls are TRBV27 and TRBJ2-1; no DNA is available, so the TRBD2 call from TCRdb remains unchecked. The CDR3 has 17 residues. The germline gives CDR1 MNHEY, CDR2 SMNVEV (reference sequence). This chain's CDR3 is CASSFALAGVPYNEQFF.

The chain is built from TRBV9 and TRBJ2-6; the D gene TCRdb calls, TRBD2, cannot be checked with no DNA. This CDR3 has 17 residues. Germline assignment: CDR1 SGDLS and CDR2 YYNGEE. This chain's CDR3 is CASSVWAGVPGANVLTF.

The chain carries TRBV20-1 and TRBJ1-6. This CDR3 has 12 amino acids. Germline CDR1 and CDR2: DFQATT and SNEGSKA (reference sequence). The CDR3: CSARDWNSPLHF.

The genes are TRBV7-2 and TRBJ1-6; with no DNA, the TCRdb D assignment of TRBD1 cannot be verified. The CDR3 is 16 amino acids. Germline V lookup: CDR1 SGHTA, CDR2 FQGNSA. The CDR3 protein is CASSPTGHGYNSPLHF.

V and J are TRBV4-2 and TRBJ2-5; TCRdb's D gene call, TRBD2, goes unchecked for lack of DNA. Germline values: CDR1 LGHNA, CDR2 YNFKEQ. The CDR3 contains 17 residues. The CDR3 is CASSQDLRSGGRETQYF.